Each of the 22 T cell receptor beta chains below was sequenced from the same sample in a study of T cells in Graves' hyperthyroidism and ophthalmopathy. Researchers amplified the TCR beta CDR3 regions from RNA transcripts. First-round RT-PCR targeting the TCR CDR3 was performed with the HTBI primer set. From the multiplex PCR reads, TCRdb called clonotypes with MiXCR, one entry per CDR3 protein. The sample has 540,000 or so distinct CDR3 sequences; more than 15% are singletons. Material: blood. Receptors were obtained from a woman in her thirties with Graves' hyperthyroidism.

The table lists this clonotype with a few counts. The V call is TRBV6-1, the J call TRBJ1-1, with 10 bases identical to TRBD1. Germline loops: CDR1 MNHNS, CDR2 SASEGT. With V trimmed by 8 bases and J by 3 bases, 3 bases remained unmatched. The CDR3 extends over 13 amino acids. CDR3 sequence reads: CASGQGGYTEAFF. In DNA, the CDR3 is TGTGCCAGCGGACAGGGGGGTTACACTGAAGCTTTCTTT.

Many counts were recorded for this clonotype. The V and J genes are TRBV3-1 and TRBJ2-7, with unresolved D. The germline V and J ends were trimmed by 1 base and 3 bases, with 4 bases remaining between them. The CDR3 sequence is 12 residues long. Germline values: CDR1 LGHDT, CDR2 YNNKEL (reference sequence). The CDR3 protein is CASSQGFYEQYF. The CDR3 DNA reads TGTGCCAGCAGCCAAGGCTTCTACGAGCAGTACTTC.

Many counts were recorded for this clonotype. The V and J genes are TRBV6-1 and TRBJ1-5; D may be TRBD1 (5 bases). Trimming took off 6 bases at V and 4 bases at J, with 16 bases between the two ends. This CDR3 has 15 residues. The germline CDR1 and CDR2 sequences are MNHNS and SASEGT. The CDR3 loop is CASSLGPGENQPQHF. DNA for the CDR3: TGTGCCAGCAGCTTGGGGCCGGGGGAAAATCAGCCCCAGCATTTT.

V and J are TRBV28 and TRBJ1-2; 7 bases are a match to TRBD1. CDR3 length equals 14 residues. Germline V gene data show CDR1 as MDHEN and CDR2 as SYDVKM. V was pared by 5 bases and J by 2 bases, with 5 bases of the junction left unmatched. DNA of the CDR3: TGTGCCAGCAGTCCGGGACAGCCGAACTATGGCTACACCTTC. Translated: CASSPGQPNYGYTF.

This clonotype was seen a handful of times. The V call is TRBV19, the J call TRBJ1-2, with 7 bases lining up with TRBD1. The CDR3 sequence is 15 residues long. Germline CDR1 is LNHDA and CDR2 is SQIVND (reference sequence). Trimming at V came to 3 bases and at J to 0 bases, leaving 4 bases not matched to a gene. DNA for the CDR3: TGTGCCAGTAGTATGGGACAGATAGCTAACTATGGCTACACCTTC. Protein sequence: CASSMGQIANYGYTF.

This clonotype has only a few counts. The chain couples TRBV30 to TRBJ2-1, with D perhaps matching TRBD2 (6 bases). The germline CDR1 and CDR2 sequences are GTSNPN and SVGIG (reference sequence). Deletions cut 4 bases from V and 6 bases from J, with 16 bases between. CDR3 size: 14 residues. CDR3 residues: CAWTPGLEVNEQFF. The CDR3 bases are TGTGCCTGGACCCCGGGACTGGAGGTCAATGAGCAGTTCTTC.

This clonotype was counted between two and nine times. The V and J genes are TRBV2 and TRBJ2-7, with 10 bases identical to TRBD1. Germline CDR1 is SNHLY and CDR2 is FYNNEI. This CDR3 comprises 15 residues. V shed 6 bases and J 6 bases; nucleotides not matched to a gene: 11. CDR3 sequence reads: CASRRDRGRSPEQYF. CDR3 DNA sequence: TGTGCCAGCAGGCGCGACAGGGGGCGCTCCCCCGAGCAGTACTTC. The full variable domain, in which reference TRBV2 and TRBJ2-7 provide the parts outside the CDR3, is EPEVTQTPSHQVTQMGQEVILRCVPISNHLYFYWYRQILGQKVEFLVSFYNNEISEKSEIFDDQFSVERPDGSNFTLKIRSTKLEDSAMYFCASRRDRGRSPEQYFGPGTRLTVT.

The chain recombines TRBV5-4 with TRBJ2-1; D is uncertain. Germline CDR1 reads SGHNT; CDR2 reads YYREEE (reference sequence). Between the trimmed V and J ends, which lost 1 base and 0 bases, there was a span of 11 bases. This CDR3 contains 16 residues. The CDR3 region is CASSLLGASSYNEQFF. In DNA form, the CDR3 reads TGTGCCAGCAGCTTGTTGGGCGCGAGCTCCTACAATGAGCAGTTCTTC. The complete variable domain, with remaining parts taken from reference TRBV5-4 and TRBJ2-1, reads ETGVTQSPTHLIKTRGQQVTLRCSSQSGHNTVSWYQQALGQGPQFIFQYYREEENGRGNFPPRFSGLQFPNYSSELNVNALELDDSALYLCASSLLGASSYNEQFFGPGTRLTVL.

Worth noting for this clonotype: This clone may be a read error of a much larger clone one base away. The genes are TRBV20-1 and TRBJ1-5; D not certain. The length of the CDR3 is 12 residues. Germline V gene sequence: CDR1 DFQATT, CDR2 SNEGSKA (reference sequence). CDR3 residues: CSARTPNRPQHF. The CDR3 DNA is TGCAGTGCCAGGACGCCAAATCGGCCCCAGCATTTT.

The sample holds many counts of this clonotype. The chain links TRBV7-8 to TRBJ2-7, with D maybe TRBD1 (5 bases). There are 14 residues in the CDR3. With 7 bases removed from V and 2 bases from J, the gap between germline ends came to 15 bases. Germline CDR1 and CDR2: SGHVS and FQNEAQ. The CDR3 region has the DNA TGTGCCAGCACCCTAGAAGGGGTGGCCTACGAGCAGTACTTC. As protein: CASTLEGVAYEQYF.

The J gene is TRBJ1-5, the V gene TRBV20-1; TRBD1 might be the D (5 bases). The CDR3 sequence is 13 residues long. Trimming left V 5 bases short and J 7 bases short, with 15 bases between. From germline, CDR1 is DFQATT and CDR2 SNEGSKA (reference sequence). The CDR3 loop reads CSAGRDLVQPQHF. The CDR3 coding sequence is TGCAGTGCTGGCCGGGACCTAGTCCAGCCCCAGCATTTT.

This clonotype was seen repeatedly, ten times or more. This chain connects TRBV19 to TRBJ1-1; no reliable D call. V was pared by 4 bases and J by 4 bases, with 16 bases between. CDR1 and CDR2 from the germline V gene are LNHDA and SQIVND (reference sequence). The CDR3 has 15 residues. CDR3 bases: TGTGCCAGTAGTACCGTGGGCGGGAGGGCCACTGAAGCTTTCTTT. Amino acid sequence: CASSTVGGRATEAFF. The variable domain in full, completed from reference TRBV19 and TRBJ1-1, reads DGGITQSPKYLFRKEGQNVTLSCEQNLNHDAMYWYRQDPGQGLRLIYYSQIVNDFQKGDIAEGYSVSREKKESFPLTVTSAQKNPTAFYLCASSTVGGRATEAFFGQGTRLTVV.

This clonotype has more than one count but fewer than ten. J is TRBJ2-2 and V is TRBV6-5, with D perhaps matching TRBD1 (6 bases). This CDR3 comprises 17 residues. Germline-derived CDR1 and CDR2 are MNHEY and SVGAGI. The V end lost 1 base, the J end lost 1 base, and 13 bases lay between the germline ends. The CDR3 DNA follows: TGTGCCAGCAGTTACTGGGGGCACCAGCAGAACACCGGGGAGCTGTTTTTT. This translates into CASSYWGHQQNTGELFF.

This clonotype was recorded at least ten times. CDR3 bases: TGTGCCAGCAGAGGGCCGGGACAGGGTACTAATCAGCCCCAGCATTTT. Translated: CASRGPGQGTNQPQHF. The genes are TRBV6-1 and TRBJ1-5, with TRBD1 identical over 9 bases. This CDR3 has 16 amino acids. Per germline, CDR1 MNHNS and CDR2 SASEGT. The ends lost 6 bases at V and 4 bases at J; junction bases unmatched: 10.

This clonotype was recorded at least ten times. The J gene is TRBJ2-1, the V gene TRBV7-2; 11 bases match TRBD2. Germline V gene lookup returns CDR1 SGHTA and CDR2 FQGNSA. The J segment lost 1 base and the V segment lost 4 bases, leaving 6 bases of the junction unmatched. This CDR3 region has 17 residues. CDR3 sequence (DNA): TGTGCCAGCAGCTCACTAGCGGGAGTGAGGTCCTACAATGAGCAGTTCTTC. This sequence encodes CASSSLAGVRSYNEQFF. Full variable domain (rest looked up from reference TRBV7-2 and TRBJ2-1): GAGVSQSPSNKVTEKGKDVELRCDPISGHTALYWYRQSLGQGLEFLIYFQGNSAPDKSGLPSDRFSAERTGGSVSTLTIQRTQQEDSAVYLCASSSLAGVRSYNEQFFGPGTRLTVL.

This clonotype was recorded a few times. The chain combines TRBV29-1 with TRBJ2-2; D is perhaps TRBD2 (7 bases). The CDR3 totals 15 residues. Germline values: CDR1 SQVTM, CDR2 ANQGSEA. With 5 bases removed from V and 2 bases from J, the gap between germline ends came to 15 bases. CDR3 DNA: TGCAGCGTTTGGGCGGGGGCAGACAACACCGGGGAGCTGTTTTTT. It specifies CSVWAGADNTGELFF.

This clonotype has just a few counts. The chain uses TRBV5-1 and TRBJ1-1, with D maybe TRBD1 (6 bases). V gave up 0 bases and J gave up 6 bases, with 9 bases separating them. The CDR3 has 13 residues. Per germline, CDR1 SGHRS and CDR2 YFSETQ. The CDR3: CASSLDGTPEAFF. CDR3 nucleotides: TGCGCCAGCAGCTTGGACGGGACACCTGAAGCTTTCTTT.

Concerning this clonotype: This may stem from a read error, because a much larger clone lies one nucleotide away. The CDR3 nucleotides read TGTGCCATCTTGGGACAGGGGAACACTGAAGCTTTCTTT. This gives the protein CAILGQGNTEAFF. The chain combines TRBV28 with TRBJ1-1, with 9 bases identical to TRBD1. V lost 10 bases to trimming and J lost 1 base; unmatched junction nucleotides: 4. CDR3 length: 13 residues. The germline CDR1 and CDR2 sequences are MDHEN and SYDVKM. The entire variable domain, with the rest obtained from reference TRBV28 and TRBJ1-1, is as follows: DVKVTQSSRYLVKRTGEKVFLECVQDMDHENMFWYRQDPGLGLRLIYFSYDVKMKEKGDIPEGYSVSREKKERFSLILESASTNQTSMYLCAILGQGNTEAFFGQGTRLTVV.

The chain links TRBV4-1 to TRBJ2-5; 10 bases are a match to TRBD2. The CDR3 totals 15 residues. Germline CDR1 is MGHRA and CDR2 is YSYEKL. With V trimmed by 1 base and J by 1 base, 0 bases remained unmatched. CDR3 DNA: TGCGCCAGCAGCCAAGGGACTAGCGGCCAAGAGACCCAGTACTTC. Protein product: CASSQGTSGQETQYF.

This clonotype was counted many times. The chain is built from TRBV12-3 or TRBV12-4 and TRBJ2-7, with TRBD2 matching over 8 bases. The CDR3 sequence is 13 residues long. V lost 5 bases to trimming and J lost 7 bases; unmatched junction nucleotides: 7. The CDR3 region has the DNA TGTGCCAGCAGTCCAGGTCGACTAGCGGAGCAGTACTTC. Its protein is CASSPGRLAEQYF.

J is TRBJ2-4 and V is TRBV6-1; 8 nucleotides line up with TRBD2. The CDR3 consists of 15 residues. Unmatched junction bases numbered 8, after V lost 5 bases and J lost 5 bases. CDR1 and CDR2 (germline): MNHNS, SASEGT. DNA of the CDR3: TGTGCCAGCAGTTATCTGCGGGGGGCTCAAAACATTCAGTACTTC. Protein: CASSYLRGAQNIQYF.

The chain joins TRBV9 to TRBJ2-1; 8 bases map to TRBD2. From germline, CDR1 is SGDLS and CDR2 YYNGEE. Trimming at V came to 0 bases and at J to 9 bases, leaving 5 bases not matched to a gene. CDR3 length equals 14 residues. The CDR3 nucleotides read TGTGCCAGCAGCGTAGACGGGAGGGCCTCTGAGCAGTTCTTC. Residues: CASSVDGRASEQFF.